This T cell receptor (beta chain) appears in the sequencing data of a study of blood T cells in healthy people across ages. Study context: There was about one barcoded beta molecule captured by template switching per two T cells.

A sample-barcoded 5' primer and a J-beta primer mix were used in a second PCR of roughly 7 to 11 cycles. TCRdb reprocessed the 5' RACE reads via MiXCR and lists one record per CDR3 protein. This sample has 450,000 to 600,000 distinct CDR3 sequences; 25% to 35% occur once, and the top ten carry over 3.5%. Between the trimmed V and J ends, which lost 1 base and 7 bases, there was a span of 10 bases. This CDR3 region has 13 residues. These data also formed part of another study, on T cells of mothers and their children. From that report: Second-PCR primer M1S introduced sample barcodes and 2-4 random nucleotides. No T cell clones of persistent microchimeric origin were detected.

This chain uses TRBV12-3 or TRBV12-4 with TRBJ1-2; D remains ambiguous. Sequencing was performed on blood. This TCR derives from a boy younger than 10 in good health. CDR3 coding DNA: TGTGCCAGCAGTTTAGGGGATGAGGGTGGCTACACCTTC. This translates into CASSLGDEGGYTF.